This T cell receptor beta chain was captured by sequencing in a study of OX40 agonist ivuxolimab in advanced cancers. Background on the study: Intravenous ivuxolimab was administered to patients every 2 weeks at 0.01 to 10 mg/kg. Study observations and caveats: CD8+ T cells showed, on average, more clonal expansion than CD4+ cells. At 0.1 to 3.0 mg/kg and by week 6, CD4+ and CD8+ T cells in the blood had expanded clonally.

Regarding this clone: No antigen is known for it.

The table came from immunoSEQ multiplex PCR; TCRdb's copy has only in-frame clones and leaves some out. Of 25,000 to 30,000 clones listed, around 85% were seen once; the top ten hold roughly 16%. The junction had 7 bases not matched to a gene; V was cut back by 5 bases and J by 4 bases. Germline loops: CDR1 MDHEN, CDR2 SYDVKM. There are 14 residues in the CDR3. This sequence originates from an adult with an advanced solid tumor such as melanoma, head and neck, liver or kidney cancer. The chain combines TRBV28 with TRBJ2-5; TRBD2 matches at 7 bases. The sample in question was CD4+ or CD8+ T cells sorted from blood, obtained in a trial of the OX40 agonist ivuxolimab. CDR3 residues: CASSMTSPIETQYF. CDR3 in DNA: TGTGCCAGCAGTATGACTAGCCCGATAGAGACCCAGTACTTC. The full variable domain, with the rest looked up from reference TRBV28 and TRBJ2-5, is DVKVTQSSRYLVKRTGEKVFLECVQDMDHENMFWYRQDPGLGLRLIYFSYDVKMKEKGDIPEGYSVSREKKERFSLILESASTNQTSMYLCASSMTSPIETQYFGPGTRLLVL.